This is a list of T cell receptor beta chains from one sample in a study of radiation and T cells in renal cell carcinoma. Only in-frame clones appear in the TCRdb table, and some are missing; sequencing was by immunoSEQ multiplex PCR. The sample has approximately 170,000 clones; 88% are singletons. This material consisted of blood, taken from a patient whose treatment included radiotherapy and nephrectomy. Receptors originate from a woman aged 45-59 years with renal cell carcinoma. The CDR3 runs from the conserved cysteine through the conserved F or W. A D gene is named only where the DNA matches it firmly. Size values are once, few and many counts, or a class for expanded clones, and some rows have none.

clone_size j_call d_call v_call cdr3_nt cdr3_aa
. TRBJ1-2 TRBD1 TRBV6-6 TGTGCCAGCAGTTACGACAGGGGCCACTATGGCTACACCTTC CASSYDRGHYGYTF
. TRBJ1-5 . TRBV6-6 TGTGCCAGCAGTTACTATGCAGGGGAAAAGCAGCCCCAGCATTTT CASSYYAGEKQPQHF
. TRBJ2-5 TRBD2 TRBV7-2 TGTGCCAGCAGCTTAGGTTGGGTAGCGGGGGCCCAAGAGACCCAGTACTTC CASSLGWVAGAQETQYF
. TRBJ2-5 . TRBV5-1 TGCGCCAGCAGCTTGGGGCCCCAAGAGACCCAGTACTTC CASSLGPQETQYF
. TRBJ2-5 . TRBV2 TGTGCCAGCAAATTGGGGCGCATTGACCAGTACTTC CASKLGRIDQYF
. TRBJ2-3 TRBD1 TRBV7-2 TGTGCCAGCAGCTTAGCGGCGACAGGGACAGATACGCAGTATTTT CASSLAATGTDTQYF
. TRBJ2-1 . TRBV7-2 TGTGCCAGCAGCGTACTCAGGGATGAGCAGTTCTTC CASSVLRDEQFF
. TRBJ2-7 TRBD2 TRBV7-2 TGTGCCAGCAGCTTGGCCGGCGGGGGGGCCTACTACGAGCAGTACTTC CASSLAGGGAYYEQYF
. TRBJ2-5 TRBD2 TRBV7-2 TGTGCCAGCAGCTCCCAGACTAGCGGGGGGGAAGAGACCCAGTACTTC CASSSQTSGGEETQYF
. TRBJ2-4 . TRBV2 TGTGCCAGCAGTGAGCTAGGAATTCAGTACTTC CASSELGIQYF
. TRBJ1-2 TRBD1 TRBV2 TGTGCCAGCAGTGTAGACAGGGGGGCCAACTATGGCTACACCTTC CASSVDRGANYGYTF
. TRBJ2-3 TRBD1 TRBV13 TGTGCCAGCAGTTTAGGGGACAGGGGAGTCCCAGATACGCAGTATTTT CASSLGDRGVPDTQYF
. TRBJ2-7 . TRBV28 TGTGCCAGCAGTTTGGCCAGGGAGGACTCCTACGAGCAGTACTTC CASSLAREDSYEQYF
. TRBJ1-3 . TRBV6-6 TGTGCCAGCAGTTACTCCAGTGGAAACACCATATATTTT CASSYSSGNTIYF
. TRBJ1-2 TRBD1 TRBV9 TGTGCCAGCAGCGATCCAGCCGGGACAGGGAAGTCCAATGGCTACACCTTC CASSDPAGTGKSNGYTF
. TRBJ2-3 TRBD2 TRBV29-1 TGCAGCGCCGTGGGTTGGCGGGGGGCCGCCCGAAGCACAGATACGCAGTATTTT CSAVGWRGAARSTDTQYF
. TRBJ1-2 . TRBV7-9 TGTGCCAGCAGCCCCCCTACACTGAACTATGGCTACACCTTC CASSPPTLNYGYTF
. TRBJ1-2 TRBD1 TRBV6-1 TGTGCCGGGATGGACAGGGTCAATAACTATGGCTACACCTTC CAGMDRVNNYGYTF
. TRBJ2-2 . TRBV29-1 TGCAGCGTCGGTTCCTTTGACAGGATACCCACCGGGGAGCTGTTTTTT CSVGSFDRIPTGELFF
. TRBJ2-7 TRBD2 TRBV6-5 TGTGCCAGCAGCTGGGGCCTAGCGGGGAACGAGCAGTACTTC CASSWGLAGNEQYF
. TRBJ2-3 . TRBV18 TGTGCCAGCTCGATGGCGATGGGCAGGGTTTTCACAGATACGCAGTATTTT CASSMAMGRVFTDTQYF
. TRBJ2-7 TRBD2 TRBV6-5 TGTGCCAGCAGCACTAGCGGGGGAGTCGAGCAGTACTTC CASSTSGGVEQYF
. TRBJ2-1 . TRBV9 TGTGCCAGCAGCCCAGGGCCAGAAAATGAGCAGTTCTTC CASSPGPENEQFF
. TRBJ1-1 TRBD1 TRBV10-3 TGTGCCATCAGTGACGCGCAGGGGGGAGCTTTCTTT CAISDAQGGAFF
. TRBJ2-3 TRBD2 TRBV18 TGTGCCAGCAGGGGGGGACTAGCGGGTCACGGTACGCAGTATTTT CASRGGLAGHGTQYF
. TRBJ2-2 . TRBV4-2 TGTGCCAGCAGCCAAGGAACTTCAGGCGGGGAGCTGTTTTTT CASSQGTSGGELFF
once TRBJ2-5 TRBD2 TRBV6-5 TGTGCCAGCAGTTACGGCGGGGGCCAAGAGACCCAGTACTTC CASSYGGGQETQYF
. TRBJ2-7 . TRBV7-2 TGTGCCAGCAGCACTGACAGATTGGAGCAGTACTTC CASSTDRLEQYF
. TRBJ1-5 . TRBV6-1 TGTGCCAGCAGACTACAGGGAAGTAGCAATCAGCCCCAGCATTTT CASRLQGSSNQPQHF
. TRBJ2-6 . TRBV5-1 TGCGCCAGCAGCTTGGTAGGGGCAGGATCTGGGGCCAACGTCCTGACTTTC CASSLVGAGSGANVLTF
. TRBJ2-7 TRBD1 TRBV9 TGTGCCAGCAGCGCTTCCGGGACAGGGGGCTACGAGCAGTACTTC CASSASGTGGYEQYF
. TRBJ2-5 . TRBV2 TGTGCCAGCAAGGGACTCACCTTAGAGACCCAGTACTTC CASKGLTLETQYF
. TRBJ2-5 . TRBV2 TGTGCCAGTGGCCTGGAGGCCACGGGAGAGACCCAGTACTTC CASGLEATGETQYF
. TRBJ2-3 TRBD1 TRBV6-5 TGTGCCAGCCGGGTCACAGGGGCCGATACGCAGTATTTT CASRVTGADTQYF
. TRBJ2-7 TRBD2 TRBV4-1 TGCGCCAGCAGCCGGGGGGAGGGCGAGCAGTACTTC CASSRGEGEQYF
. TRBJ1-4 TRBD1 TRBV6-5 TGTGCCAGCAGTTACTCCCCGGGGAGGGGGCTTGAAAAACTGTTTTTT CASSYSPGRGLEKLFF
. TRBJ2-7 . TRBV19 TGTGCCAGTAGTACAGCAACAGGTTCCTACGAGCAGTACTTC CASSTATGSYEQYF
. TRBJ2-5 TRBD2 TRBV19 TGTGCCAGTAGTCCCGGGACTAGCGGAAAAGAGACCCAGTACTTC CASSPGTSGKETQYF
. TRBJ2-3 . TRBV7-2 TGTGCCAGCAGCTCCCGGGCGCCCCCAGTCCCAGATACGCAGTATTTT CASSSRAPPVPDTQYF
once TRBJ1-2 . TRBV6-5 TGTGCCAGCAAGTTGGGGGTAAACTATGGCTACACCTTC CASKLGVNYGYTF
. TRBJ1-5 TRBD1 TRBV18 TGTGCCAGCTCACCTCAGGGGGATCAGCCCCAGCATTTT CASSPQGDQPQHF
. TRBJ1-3 . TRBV20-1 TGCAGTGCTAGAGCAGGAAACACCATATATTTT CSARAGNTIYF
. TRBJ1-1 . TRBV5-6 TGTGCCAGCACGGGGGGACCCCTGAACACTGAAGCTTTCTTT CASTGGPLNTEAFF
once TRBJ1-2 TRBD1 TRBV7-9 TGTGCCAGCAGCGACCGACAGGGCTCAGCTAACTATGGCTACACCTTC CASSDRQGSANYGYTF
. TRBJ2-2 TRBD1 TRBV11-2 TGTGCCAGCAGCTTACAAAGACAGGGCACCGGGGAGCTGTTTTTT CASSLQRQGTGELFF
. TRBJ1-6 TRBD1 TRBV10-3 TGTGCCACGAAAAGACAGGGAGGTAATTCACCCCTCCACTTT CATKRQGGNSPLHF
. TRBJ1-1 TRBD1 TRBV7-9 TGTGCCAGCAGCTGGGGTCAGGGGGCCCCTGAAGCTTTCTTT CASSWGQGAPEAFF